The rows below give T cell receptor beta chains drawn from one sample of a study of T cell responses to AZD1222 COVID-19 vaccine. Profiling relied on immunoSEQ multiplex PCR, and the TCRdb table lists in-frame clones only, not all of them. The sample contains more than 50,000 clones, around 90% of which appear only once. The material was peripheral blood, obtained on day 0 of AZD1222 vaccination. The receptors derive from an adult in good health. The CDR3 runs from the conserved cysteine through the conserved F or W. Fields, in order: clone size, J gene, D gene, V gene, CDR3 DNA, CDR3 protein. D genes are given only for firm matches. Clone size is not always given. Where it is, it says once, few, many or a class for expanded clones.

few TRBJ1-1 . TRBV3-1/TRBV3-2 TGTGCCAGCAACAAGGGACAACAGAATTCAGAAGCTTTCTTT CASNKGQQNSEAFF
. TRBJ2-7 TRBD1 TRBV11-2 TGTGCCAGCAGCTCGGACAGGACCTACGAGCAGTACTTC CASSSDRTYEQYF
. TRBJ2-7 TRBD2 TRBV5-1 TGCGCCAGCAGCTCGGGACCGGGACTAGCGTTCGAGCAGTACTTC CASSSGPGLAFEQYF
. TRBJ1-1 . TRBV11-2 TGTGCCAGCAGCTTAGGGTTGAGCCCCCTGAACACTGAAGCTTTCTTT CASSLGLSPLNTEAFF
. TRBJ1-3 . TRBV7-3 TGTGCCAGCAGCTTAACGGGGCTGGGAGCTGGAAACACCATATATTTT CASSLTGLGAGNTIYF
. TRBJ2-3 . TRBV3-1/TRBV3-2 TGTGCCAGCAGCCTAGTAGATACGCAGTATTTT CASSLVDTQYF
. TRBJ1-2 . TRBV19 TGTGCCAGTAGTATAATGTTTGGCAGGGAGAACTATGGCTACACCTTC CASSIMFGRENYGYTF
. TRBJ2-7 TRBD2 TRBV6-5 TGTGCCAGCAGTAACCCTCCGGGGGGGAGCTACGAGCAGTACTTC CASSNPPGGSYEQYF
. TRBJ2-1 . TRBV27 TGTGCCAGCACCCCCTTGGGGGTTCGGAATGAGCAGTTCTTC CASTPLGVRNEQFF
. TRBJ1-1 TRBD1 TRBV18 TGTGCCAGCTCACAAGGACAGGGGGCTTTGCACACTGAAGCTTTCTTT CASSQGQGALHTEAFF
. TRBJ1-1 TRBD1 TRBV9 TGTGCCAGCAGCGTCGCCGGGACAGGGGGAGAAGCTTTCTTT CASSVAGTGGEAFF